These 10 T cell receptor beta chains were all obtained from the same sample, sequenced in a study of T cell repertoires in cytomegalovirus infection. From the reads, TCRdb called clonotypes with MiXCR, one entry per CDR3 protein. The sample holds some 600,000 distinct CDR3 sequences, 20% to 25% seen once. Sample: CD8+ T cells from PBMCs. Every receptor here comes from a human donor in good health (CMV status not recorded). Some clones in this sample may be carry-over from other donors' samples.

This chain joins TRBV9 and TRBJ1-1; D is unresolved. The CDR3 has 13 residues. V lost 0 bases, J lost 6 bases, and 9 bases lay in between. The germline gives CDR1 SGDLS, CDR2 YYNGEE. The DNA for the CDR3 is TGTGCCAGCAGCGTAGGGGGTCGCGCTGAAGCTTTCTTT. Residues: CASSVGGRAEAFF.

This clonotype was counted at least ten times. The chain uses TRBV7-9 and TRBJ2-7; a possible D gene is TRBD1 (6 bases). Trimming took 4 bases from V and 3 from J, leaving 10 bases between them. The germline CDR1 and CDR2 sequences are SEHNR and FQNEAQ (reference sequence). This CDR3 has 13 residues. CDR3 loop: CASSSKDSYEQYV. As DNA, the CDR3 is TGTGCCAGCAGCTCCAAGGACAGCTACGAGCAGTACGTC.

The rearrangement uses TRBV19 and TRBJ1-1; D is possibly TRBD1 (5 bases). The CDR3 spans 16 residues. Between the trimmed V and J ends, which lost 1 base and 3 bases, there was a span of 15 bases. In germline, CDR1 is LNHDA, CDR2 SQIVND (reference sequence). The CDR3 loop reads CASSIALKPGHTEAFF. CDR3 coding DNA: TGTGCCAGTAGTATAGCTTTAAAACCAGGGCACACTGAAGCTTTCTTT.

This clonotype was counted ten times or more. The J gene is TRBJ2-5, the V gene TRBV7-8; 8 nucleotides match TRBD1. CDR1 and CDR2 from the germline V gene are SGHVS and FQNEAQ. The CDR3 spans 17 residues. Losses at the gene ends were 0 bases for V and 4 bases for J; bases not matched to a gene: 10. In DNA form, the CDR3 reads TGTGCCAGCAGCTTAGCCTCGACAGGGGATATTACAGAGACCCAGTACTTC. Encoded protein: CASSLASTGDITETQYF. The whole variable domain, remainder taken from reference TRBV7-8 and TRBJ2-5, is GAGVSQSPRYKVAKRGQDVALRCDPISGHVSLFWYQQALGQGPEFLTYFQNEAQLDKSGLPSDRFFAERPEGSVSTLKIQRTQQEDSAVYLCASSLASTGDITETQYFGPGTRLLVL.

This clonotype was counted ten times or more. The rearrangement links TRBV7-9 to TRBJ2-3; 7 positions agree with TRBD1. The CDR3 sequence is 17 residues long. V was clipped by 4 bases and J by 2 bases; unmatched bases: 12. In germline, CDR1 is SEHNR, CDR2 FQNEAQ (reference sequence). The CDR3 DNA follows: TGTGCCAGCAGCTCCGCCCCGGGACAGCCTTTCACAGATACGCAGTATTTT. Translating it yields CASSSAPGQPFTDTQYF.

Points on this clonotype: The germline gene is not matched at one end of the junction; a read error may be the cause. V gene TRBV7-6 combines with J gene TRBJ2-3; 12 nucleotides match TRBD2. Germline V gives CDR1 SGHVS, CDR2 FNYEAQ. The CDR3 totals 17 residues. The CDR3 bases are TGTGCCAGCAGCTGGGGGACTAGCGGGTCCGCCACAGATACGCCGTATTTT. Encoded protein: CASSWGTSGSATDTPYF.

This clonotype was observed a few times. The V call is TRBV28, the J call TRBJ1-5; TRBD1 agrees at 11 bases. V dropped 5 bases and J dropped 6; count of bases not matched to a gene: 12. Germline CDR1 and CDR2: MDHEN and SYDVKM. The CDR3 totals 17 residues. In DNA form, the CDR3 reads TGTGCCAGCAGTCCCCTCCACCGGGACAGGGGGAGTCAGCCCCAGCATTTT. Its translation: CASSPLHRDRGSQPQHF. The entire variable domain, with the rest obtained from reference TRBV28 and TRBJ1-5, is as follows: DVKVTQSSRYLVKRTGEKVFLECVQDMDHENMFWYRQDPGLGLRLIYFSYDVKMKEKGDIPEGYSVSREKKERFSLILESASTNQTSMYLCASSPLHRDRGSQPQHFGDGTRLSIL.

This clonotype was seen ten or more times. The chain couples TRBV10-3 to TRBJ2-3, with 14 bases aligning to TRBD2. J was trimmed by 1 base and V by 5 bases; bases with no gene match: 11. The CDR3 is 19 amino acids. Germline V gene lookup returns CDR1 ENHRY and CDR2 SYGVKD. CDR3 coding DNA: TGTGCCATCAGTCCGACTAGCGGGGGGGCCATTGGTCGCACAGATACGCAGTATTTT. Translating gives CAISPTSGGAIGRTDTQYF.

Worth noting for this clonotype: One end of the junction fails to match germline, which may point to a read error. CDR3 region: CTSSLAPAINEAFF. The CDR3 DNA reads as TGTACCAGCAGCTTAGCCCCAGCGATCAATGAAGCTTTCTTT. V usage is TRBV7-6 and J usage is TRBJ1-1; no clear D. CDR1 is SGHVS, CDR2 FNYEAQ, per germline. CDR3 size: 14 residues.

This rearrangement joins TRBV6-2 or TRBV6-3 to TRBJ2-7, with a tentative D call TRBD1 (7 bases). Germline assignment: CDR1 MNHEY and CDR2 SVGEGT. There are 12 residues in the CDR3. V lost 7 bases, J lost 5 bases, and 12 bases lay in between. DNA of the CDR3: TGTGCCAGCACCCAGGGGGGAGACGAGCAGTACGTC. This translates into CASTQGGDEQYV.